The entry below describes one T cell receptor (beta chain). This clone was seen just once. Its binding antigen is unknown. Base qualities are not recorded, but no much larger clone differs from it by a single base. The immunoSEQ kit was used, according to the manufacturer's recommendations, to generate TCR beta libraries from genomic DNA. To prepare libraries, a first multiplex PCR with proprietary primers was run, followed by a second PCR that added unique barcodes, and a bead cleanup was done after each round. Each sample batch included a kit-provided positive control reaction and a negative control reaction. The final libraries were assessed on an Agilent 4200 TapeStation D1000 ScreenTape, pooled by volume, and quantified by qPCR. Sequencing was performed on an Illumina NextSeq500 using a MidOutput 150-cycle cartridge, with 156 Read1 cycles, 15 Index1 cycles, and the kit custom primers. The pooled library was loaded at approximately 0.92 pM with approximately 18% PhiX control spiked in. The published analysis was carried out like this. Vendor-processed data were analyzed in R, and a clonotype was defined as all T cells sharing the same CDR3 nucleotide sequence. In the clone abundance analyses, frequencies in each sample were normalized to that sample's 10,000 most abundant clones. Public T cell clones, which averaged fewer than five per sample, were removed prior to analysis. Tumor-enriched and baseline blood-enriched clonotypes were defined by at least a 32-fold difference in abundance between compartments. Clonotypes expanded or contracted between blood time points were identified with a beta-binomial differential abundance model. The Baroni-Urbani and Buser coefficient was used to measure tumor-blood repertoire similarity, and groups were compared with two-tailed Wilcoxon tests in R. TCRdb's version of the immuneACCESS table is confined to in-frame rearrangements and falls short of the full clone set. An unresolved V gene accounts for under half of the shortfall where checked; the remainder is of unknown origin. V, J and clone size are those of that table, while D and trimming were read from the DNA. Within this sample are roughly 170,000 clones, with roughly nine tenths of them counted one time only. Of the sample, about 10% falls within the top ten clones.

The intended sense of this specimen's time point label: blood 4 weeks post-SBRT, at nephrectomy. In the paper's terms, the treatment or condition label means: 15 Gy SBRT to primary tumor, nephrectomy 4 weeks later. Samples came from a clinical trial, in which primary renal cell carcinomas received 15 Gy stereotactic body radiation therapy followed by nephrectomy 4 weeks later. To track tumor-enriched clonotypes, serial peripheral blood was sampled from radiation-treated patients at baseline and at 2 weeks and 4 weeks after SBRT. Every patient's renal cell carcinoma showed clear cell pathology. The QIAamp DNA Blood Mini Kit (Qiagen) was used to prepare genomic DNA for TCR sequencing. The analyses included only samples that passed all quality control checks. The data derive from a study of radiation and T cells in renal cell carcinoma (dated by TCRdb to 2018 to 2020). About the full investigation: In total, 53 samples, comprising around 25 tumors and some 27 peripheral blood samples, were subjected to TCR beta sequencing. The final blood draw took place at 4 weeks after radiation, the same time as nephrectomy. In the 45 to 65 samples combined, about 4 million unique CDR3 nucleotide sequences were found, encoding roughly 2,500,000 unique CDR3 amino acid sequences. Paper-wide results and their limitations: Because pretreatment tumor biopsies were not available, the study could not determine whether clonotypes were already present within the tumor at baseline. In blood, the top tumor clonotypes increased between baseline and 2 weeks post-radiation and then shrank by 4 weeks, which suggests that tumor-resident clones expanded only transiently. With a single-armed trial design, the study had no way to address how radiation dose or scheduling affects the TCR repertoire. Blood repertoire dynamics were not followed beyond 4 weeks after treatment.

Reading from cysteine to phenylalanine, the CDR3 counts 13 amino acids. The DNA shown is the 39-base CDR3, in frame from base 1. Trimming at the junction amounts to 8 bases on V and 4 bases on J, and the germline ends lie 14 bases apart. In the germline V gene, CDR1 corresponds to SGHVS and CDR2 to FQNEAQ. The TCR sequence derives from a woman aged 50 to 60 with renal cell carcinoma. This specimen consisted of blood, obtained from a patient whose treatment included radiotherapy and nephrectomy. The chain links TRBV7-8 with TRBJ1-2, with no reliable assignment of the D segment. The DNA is TGTGCCAGCGGATTTTCGACCAGCTATGGCTACACCTTC. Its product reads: CASGFSTSYGYTF.